The 29 T cell receptor beta chains below all came from one sample that was sequenced in a study of blood T cell repertoires in COVID-19. Here immunoSEQ multiplex PCR was the method, and the copy in TCRdb shows in-frame clones only, minus some. The sample includes some 150,000 clones, about 82% of them seen just once. Sequencing used peripheral blood. These receptors came from a man aged 50-59 years with acute or convalescent COVID-19.

This chain uses TRBV5-1 with TRBJ2-5, with D perhaps matching TRBD1 (6 bases). In germline, CDR1 is SGHRS, CDR2 YFSETQ. The length of the CDR3 is 14 residues. The ends were cut back, 0 bases at V and 4 bases at J, with 10 bases in the middle. CDR3 loop: CASSLGRGRETQYF. The CDR3 coding sequence is TGCGCCAGCAGCTTGGGCAGGGGACGAGAGACCCAGTACTTC. The complete variable domain, with remaining parts taken from reference TRBV5-1 and TRBJ2-5, reads KAGVTQTPRYLIKTRGQQVTLSCSPISGHRSVSWYQQTPGQGLQFLFEYFSETQRNKGNFPGRFSGRQFSNSRSEMNVSTLELGDSALYLCASSLGRGRETQYFGPGTRLLVL.

V and J are TRBV5-4 and TRBJ1-2; D unclear. The CDR3 is made up of 14 amino acids. Germline-derived CDR1 and CDR2 are SGHNT and YYREEE (reference sequence). Trimming left V 3 bases short and J 4 bases short, with 13 bases between. In DNA, the CDR3 is TGTGCCAGCAGCTACTGGTCCGGGAGCTATGGCTACACCTTC. It encodes CASSYWSGSYGYTF. The variable domain in full, completed from reference TRBV5-4 and TRBJ1-2, reads ETGVTQSPTHLIKTRGQQVTLRCSSQSGHNTVSWYQQALGQGPQFIFQYYREEENGRGNFPPRFSGLQFPNYSSELNVNALELDDSALYLCASSYWSGSYGYTFGSGTRLTVV.

J is TRBJ2-1 and V is TRBV7-3, with TRBD2 matching 7 bases. Germline V lookup: CDR1 SGHTA, CDR2 FQGTGA. V shed 0 bases, J shed 6 bases, and the junction held 5 bases outside the gene matches. The CDR3 is 15 amino acids. In DNA form, the CDR3 reads TGTGCCAGCAGCTTAACGGGACTACCAATCAATGAGCAGTTCTTC. It yields the protein CASSLTGLPINEQFF. Drawing the rest from reference TRBV7-3 and TRBJ2-1, the complete variable domain is GAGVSQTPSNKVTEKGKYVELRCDPISGHTALYWYRQSLGQGPEFLIYFQGTGAADDSGLPNDRFFAVRPEGSVSTLKIQRTERGDSAVYLCASSLTGLPINEQFFGPGTRLTVL.

The chain has TRBV10-3 and TRBJ2-5; 9 positions match TRBD1. The better agreement between TRBJ2-7 and the DNA end casts doubt on the J call. The CDR3 runs to 14 residues. CDR1 ENHRY and CDR2 SYGVKD come from the germline V gene. The CDR3 nucleotides are TGTGCCATCACACAGGGGGCCAGCTCCTACGAGCAGTACTTC. It encodes CAITQGASSYEQYF.

The V call is TRBV5-1, the J call TRBJ2-5; 9 nucleotides agree with TRBD1. J was trimmed by 2 bases and V by 4 bases; bases with no gene match: 6. CDR1 SGHRS and CDR2 YFSETQ come from the germline V gene. The CDR3 has 15 residues. CDR3 bases: TGCGCCAGCAGCGGGGGACAGGGTTCGCAAGAGACCCAGTACTTC. Translation gives CASSGGQGSQETQYF.

The genes are TRBV6-5 and TRBJ1-1, with D maybe TRBD1 (6 bases). Germline lookup yields CDR1 MNHEY and CDR2 SVGAGI. Trimming removed 5 bases from V and 4 bases from J, with 8 bases in between. The CDR3 runs to 12 residues. The CDR3 DNA sequence: TGTGCCAGCAGTAACAGGGCCACTGAAGCTTTCTTT. Translated: CASSNRATEAFF.

This clone was observed a single time. The chain employs TRBV27 and TRBJ2-1; TRBD2 matches 12 bases. V dropped 5 bases and J dropped 8; count of bases not matched to a gene: 7. Germline values: CDR1 MNHEY, CDR2 SMNVEV (reference sequence). CDR3 length equals 15 residues. The CDR3, as DNA: TGTGCCAGCAGTCCTACTAGCGGGGGGTTCGATGAGCAGTTCTTC. This translates into CASSPTSGGFDEQFF.

The rearrangement links TRBV5-1 to TRBJ2-7; TRBD1 agrees at 9 bases. V lost 6 bases and J lost 0; bases outside the gene matches: 4. Germline CDR1 reads SGHRS; CDR2 reads YFSETQ. The CDR3 runs 14 residues. CDR3 loop: CASTRDRASYEQYF. The CDR3, as DNA: TGCGCCAGCACCCGGGACAGGGCCTCCTACGAGCAGTACTTC.

This clone was recorded once. J is TRBJ1-1 and V is TRBV2; possibly TRBD1 for D (5 bases). Germline CDR1 SNHLY, CDR2 FYNNEI. With 7 bases removed from V and 11 bases from J, the gap between germline ends came to 23 bases. The CDR3 is 14 amino acids. DNA of the CDR3: TGTGCCAGCATCCCGCCTGGGGCGCTCATCGTGGCTTTCTTT. It is translated as CASIPPGALIVAFF.

The chain uses TRBV6-1 and TRBJ2-7, with D perhaps matching TRBD1 (5 bases). The length of the CDR3 is 14 residues. Trimming left V 3 bases short and J 3 bases short, with 12 bases between. Germline CDR1 reads MNHNS; CDR2 reads SASEGT. The CDR3 loop reads CASSEAGKNYEQYF. CDR3 nucleotides: TGTGCCAGCAGTGAGGCAGGGAAAAACTACGAGCAGTACTTC.

The rearrangement joins TRBV28 to TRBJ2-3, with D possibly TRBD2 on 6 matching bases. The germline CDR1 and CDR2 sequences are MDHEN and SYDVKM. V gave up 6 bases and J gave up 0 bases, with 22 bases separating them. This CDR3 is built from 18 residues. The CDR3: CASSTGIASAISTDTQYF. In DNA form, the CDR3 reads TGTGCCAGCAGCACGGGGATCGCTAGCGCCATTAGCACAGATACGCAGTATTTT.

For this clone: Relative to the germline gene, one junction end is altered; a read error may explain this. The V gene is TRBV7-7, the J gene TRBJ2-2; D is unresolved. Germline V gene lookup returns CDR1 SSHAT and CDR2 FNYEAQ (reference sequence). The CDR3 loop spans 17 amino acids. The CDR3 loop reads CASSLHPIETNTGELFF. The CDR3 DNA sequence: TGTGCTAGCAGCTTACACCCGATAGAGACGAACACCGGGGAGCTGTTTTTT.

Only a few counts were recorded for this clone. The chain combines TRBV28 with TRBJ2-7, with TRBD1 identical over 9 bases. Germline trimming cut 7 bases from V and 6 bases from J; bases unmatched to any gene: 10. The CDR3 is 14 residues long. The germline gives CDR1 MDHEN, CDR2 SYDVKM. DNA for the CDR3: TGTGCCAGCAACACGGACAGGGGTCGGCGCGAGCAGTACTTC. The encoded protein is CASNTDRGRREQYF.

V usage is TRBV11-2 and J usage is TRBJ2-5; no clear D. Trimming removed 1 base at V and 4 bases at J, with 13 bases between. There are 15 residues in the CDR3. Germline V lookup: CDR1 SGHAT, CDR2 FQNNGV. CDR3 sequence: CASSLGWSYGETQYF. In DNA form, the CDR3 reads TGTGCCAGCAGCTTAGGTTGGAGTTACGGAGAGACCCAGTACTTC.

This rearrangement joins TRBV7-9 to TRBJ2-1, with unresolved D. Per germline, CDR1 SEHNR and CDR2 FQNEAQ (reference sequence). V lost 1 base and J lost 8, with 15 bases in between. The CDR3 runs to 15 residues. The CDR3 region has the DNA TGTGCCAGCAGCTTAGGCAGAACCCCGTTGGATGAGCAGTTCTTC. It specifies CASSLGRTPLDEQFF.

This chain links TRBV10-2 with TRBJ2-7, with D possibly being TRBD2 (7 bases). Germline CDR1 reads WSHSY; CDR2 reads SAAADI. The CDR3 extends over 14 amino acids. The ends were cut back, 6 bases at V and 4 bases at J, with 16 bases in the middle. The CDR3 DNA sequence: TGCGCCAGCAGGTTCGGGGGGCGTGTGTACGAGCAGTACTTC. Translated: CASRFGGRVYEQYF.

V is TRBV14 and J is TRBJ2-1; 7 positions match TRBD2. This CDR3 comprises 16 residues. Per the germline V gene, CDR1 is SGHDN and CDR2 is FVKESK. The V gene end was trimmed by 1 base and the J gene end by 6 bases; junction bases not matched to a gene: 9. The CDR3 DNA reads as TGTGCCAGCAGCCAAGTAGGCGGGAGTAGGGCCAATGAGCAGTTCTTC. The encoded protein is CASSQVGGSRANEQFF.

The sample holds one count of this clone. Written as DNA, the CDR3 is TGTGCCAGCAGCCGGCTGGACAGGAGGTACGAGCAGTACTTC. It yields the protein CASSRLDRRYEQYF. The V call is TRBV5-4, the J call TRBJ2-7; 7 positions match TRBD1. The CDR3 spans 14 residues. V shed 4 bases and J 4 bases; nucleotides not matched to a gene: 8. CDR1 is SGHNT, CDR2 YYREEE, per germline (reference sequence).

The rearrangement joins TRBV3-1 (or the pseudogene TRBV3-2) to TRBJ2-7, with D tentatively TRBD1 (5 bases). Germline CDR1 LGHDT, CDR2 YNNKEL (reference sequence). Trimming removed 5 bases at V and 3 bases at J, with 17 bases between. The CDR3 is 15 amino acids. This chain's CDR3 is CASSIAPGQGYEQYF. The CDR3 coding sequence is TGTGCCAGCAGCATAGCCCCCGGGCAGGGCTACGAGCAGTACTTC.

This clone has a handful of counts. The genes are TRBV4-2 and TRBJ1-3; 11 nucleotides line up with TRBD1. The CDR3 covers 16 residues. The J segment lost 0 bases and the V segment lost 3 bases, leaving 1 base of the junction unmatched. Looked up from germline, CDR1 is LGHNA and CDR2 is YNFKEQ. For the CDR3, the DNA is TGTGCCAGCAGCCATGGACAGGGGGCCTCTGGAAACACCATATATTTT. As protein: CASSHGQGASGNTIYF.

The V gene is TRBV7-9, the J gene TRBJ2-7, with TRBD1 as a possible D gene (5 bases). This CDR3 region has 14 residues. V was trimmed by 7 bases and J by 2 bases, leaving 15 bases between them. Germline CDR1 reads SEHNR; CDR2 reads FQNEAQ (reference sequence). Written as DNA, the CDR3 is TGTGCCAGCAAGCTAGGGGATTTGACCTACGAGCAGTACTTC. Its translation is CASKLGDLTYEQYF. Filled out from reference TRBV7-9 and TRBJ2-7, the complete variable domain reads DTGVSQNPRHKITKRGQNVTFRCDPISEHNRLYWYRQTLGQGPEFLTYFQNEAQLEKSRLLSDRFSAERPKGSFSTLEIQRTEQGDSAMYLCASKLGDLTYEQYFGPGTRLTVT.

In DNA, the CDR3 is TGCGCCAGCAGCTTAGGACAGGGTTGGGGCTACACCTTC. Amino acid sequence: CASSLGQGWGYTF. The V gene is TRBV5-1, the J gene TRBJ1-2; 8 nucleotides line up with TRBD1. Trimming took 2 bases from V and 8 from J; bases not matched to a gene: 5. CDR1 SGHRS and CDR2 YFSETQ come from the germline V gene. This CDR3 is 13 amino acids long.

The rearrangement links TRBV7-3 to TRBJ2-5, with D perhaps TRBD2 (5 bases). There are 13 residues in the CDR3. Germline V CDR1 and CDR2: SGHTA, FQGTGA. V lost 0 bases and J lost 5, with 7 bases in between. The CDR3 here is CASSLTWRETQYF. The CDR3 nucleotides read TGTGCCAGCAGCTTAACCTGGAGGGAGACCCAGTACTTC. The whole variable domain, filled in from reference TRBV7-3 and TRBJ2-5, reads GAGVSQTPSNKVTEKGKYVELRCDPISGHTALYWYRQSLGQGPEFLIYFQGTGAADDSGLPNDRFFAVRPEGSVSTLKIQRTERGDSAVYLCASSLTWRETQYFGPGTRLLVL.

V usage is TRBV11-3 and J usage is TRBJ2-2, with TRBD2 identical over 7 bases. The CDR3 totals 13 residues. Unmatched junction bases numbered 0, after V lost 3 bases and J lost 5 bases. CDR1 SGHNT and CDR2 YENEEA come from the germline V gene. CDR3 in DNA: TGTGCCAGCAGCTTGGGGGGGACCGGGGAGCTGTTTTTT. Translating gives CASSLGGTGELFF.

The chain joins TRBV28 to TRBJ1-3, with TRBD1 matching 7 bases. There are 13 residues in the CDR3. Per the germline V gene, CDR1 is MDHEN and CDR2 is SYDVKM. DNA for the CDR3: TGTACCACAGGGGACAGCTCTGGAAACACCATATATTTT. As protein: CTTGDSSGNTIYF.

This chain connects TRBV19 to TRBJ1-3; D not resolved. The CDR3 spans 14 residues. Looked up from germline, CDR1 is LNHDA and CDR2 is SQIVND (reference sequence). Trimming cost V 0 bases and J 0 bases, with 3 bases left between them. DNA of the CDR3: TGTGCCAGTAGTATAGAGCGCTCTGGAAACACCATATATTTT. Its translation is CASSIERSGNTIYF. Full variable domain (rest looked up from reference TRBV19 and TRBJ1-3): DGGITQSPKYLFRKEGQNVTLSCEQNLNHDAMYWYRQDPGQGLRLIYYSQIVNDFQKGDIAEGYSVSREKKESFPLTVTSAQKNPTAFYLCASSIERSGNTIYFGEGSWLTVV.

V usage is TRBV5-4 and J usage is TRBJ2-5; TRBD1 agrees at 7 bases. V shed 4 bases, J shed 2 bases, and the junction held 5 bases outside the gene matches. The CDR3 covers 14 residues. Germline CDR1 is SGHNT and CDR2 is YYREEE (reference sequence). In DNA, the CDR3 is TGTGCCAGCAGCGCTGGGACAGCTCAAGAGACCCAGTACTTC. As protein: CASSAGTAQETQYF. Supplemented by reference TRBV5-4 and TRBJ2-5, the full variable domain reads ETGVTQSPTHLIKTRGQQVTLRCSSQSGHNTVSWYQQALGQGPQFIFQYYREEENGRGNFPPRFSGLQFPNYSSELNVNALELDDSALYLCASSAGTAQETQYFGPGTRLLVL.

The chain uses TRBV3-1 (or the pseudogene TRBV3-2) and TRBJ2-7, with D hard to call. V dropped 2 bases and J dropped 6 bases, with 14 bases sitting between them. Germline CDR1 and CDR2: LGHDT and YNNKEL (reference sequence). This CDR3 is 14 amino acids long. The CDR3 is CASSQPGRGGEQYF. The CDR3 DNA sequence: TGTGCCAGCAGCCAACCTGGCAGAGGCGGCGAGCAGTACTTC.

The chain couples TRBV7-9 to TRBJ2-7; tentatively, D is TRBD2 (5 bases). V dropped 5 bases and J dropped 4 bases, with 9 bases sitting between them. CDR1 SEHNR and CDR2 FQNEAQ come from the germline V gene (reference sequence). The CDR3 is made up of 12 amino acids. The CDR3 bases are TGTGCCAGCAGCCAAAGGGAGTACGAGCAGTACTTC. This translates into CASSQREYEQYF.